Listed below are T cell receptor beta chains from one sample, sequenced in a study of cytomegalovirus exposure and HLA in healthy donors. Repertoires were generated with immunoSEQ multiplex PCR, while TCRdb's copy carries only in-frame clones and drops some. The top ten hold less than 3% of the sample, which has about 200,000 clones, approximately 85% seen once. The source material was PBMCs. The receptors come from a woman in her thirties or forties in good health and CMV-seronegative. The CDR3 runs from the conserved cysteine through the conserved F or W. The D gene is left open where the match is weak. Size is omitted from some rows. Given values are once, few, many or a class for expanded clones.

D gene: TRBD1
J gene: TRBJ1-5
clone size: -
CDR3 length: 15
V gene: TRBV12-5
CDR3 DNA: TGTGCTAGTGGTTCGGGACAGGGCGAGGGTCAGCCCCAGCATTTT
CDR3 protein: CASGSGQGEGQPQHF

D gene: -
J gene: TRBJ2-7
clone size: -
CDR3 length: 15
V gene: TRBV19
CDR3 DNA: TGTGCCAGTAGTATGGGGCAGGGGATCAGCTACGAGCAGTACTTC
CDR3 protein: CASSMGQGISYEQYF

D gene: TRBD1
J gene: TRBJ2-2
clone size: -
CDR3 length: 16
V gene: TRBV7-2
CDR3 DNA: TGTGCCAGCAACGCTAACAGGGGGCGCTTTACCGGGGAGCTGTTTTTT
CDR3 protein: CASNANRGRFTGELFF

D gene: TRBD2
J gene: TRBJ2-1
clone size: -
CDR3 length: 16
V gene: TRBV7-2
CDR3 DNA: TGTGCCAGCAGCACTTGGACTAGCGGAAGGTACAATGAGCAGTTCTTC
CDR3 protein: CASSTWTSGRYNEQFF

D gene: -
J gene: TRBJ2-7
clone size: -
CDR3 length: 11
V gene: TRBV10-3
CDR3 DNA: TGTGCCATCAGACAGAATCTCGAGCAGTACTTC
CDR3 protein: CAIRQNLEQYF

D gene: -
J gene: TRBJ1-5
clone size: -
CDR3 length: 13
V gene: TRBV30
CDR3 DNA: TGTGCCTGGAGTGTGGGGCCCGGTCAGCCCCAGCATTTT
CDR3 protein: CAWSVGPGQPQHF

D gene: -
J gene: TRBJ2-1
clone size: -
CDR3 length: 15
V gene: TRBV11-2
CDR3 DNA: TGTGCCAGCAGCGCGGGGACCACCCGCTACAATGAGCAGTTCTTC
CDR3 protein: CASSAGTTRYNEQFF

D gene: TRBD1
J gene: TRBJ2-1
clone size: -
CDR3 length: 15
V gene: TRBV11-1
CDR3 DNA: TGTGCCAGCAGCCCTTGGGACAGCGAGTACAATGAGCAGTTCTTC
CDR3 protein: CASSPWDSEYNEQFF

D gene: TRBD1
J gene: TRBJ2-4
clone size: once
CDR3 length: 19
V gene: TRBV5-8
CDR3 DNA: TGTGCCAGCAGCTTGGCCTTATTTAGCACAGGGGCCATGGGGAACATTCAGTACTTC
CDR3 protein: CASSLALFSTGAMGNIQYF

D gene: -
J gene: TRBJ1-2
clone size: -
CDR3 length: 14
V gene: TRBV19
CDR3 DNA: TGTGCCAGTAGTATAGCCAGGGGCGCAGGTGGCTACACCTTC
CDR3 protein: CASSIARGAGGYTF

D gene: -
J gene: TRBJ2-7
clone size: -
CDR3 length: 12
V gene: TRBV7-6
CDR3 DNA: TGTGCCAGCAGCTTAGATACAGGCGAGCAGTACTTC
CDR3 protein: CASSLDTGEQYF

D gene: -
J gene: TRBJ1-3
clone size: -
CDR3 length: 17
V gene: TRBV12-5
CDR3 DNA: TGTGCTAGTGGTTTGATTTCCGCGGGGGCCTCTGGAAACACCATATATTTT
CDR3 protein: CASGLISAGASGNTIYF